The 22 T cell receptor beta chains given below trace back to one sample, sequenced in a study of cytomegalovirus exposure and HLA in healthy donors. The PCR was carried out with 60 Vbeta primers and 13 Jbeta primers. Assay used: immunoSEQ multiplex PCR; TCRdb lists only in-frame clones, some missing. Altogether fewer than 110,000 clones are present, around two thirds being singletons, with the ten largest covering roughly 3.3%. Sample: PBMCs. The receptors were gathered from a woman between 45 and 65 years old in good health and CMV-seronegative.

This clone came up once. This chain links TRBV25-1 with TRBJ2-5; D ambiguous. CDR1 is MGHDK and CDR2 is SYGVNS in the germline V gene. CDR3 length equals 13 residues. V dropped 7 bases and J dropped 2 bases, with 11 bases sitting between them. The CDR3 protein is CASISDLQETQYF. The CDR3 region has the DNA TGTGCCAGCATAAGCGATTTACAAGAGACCCAGTACTTC.

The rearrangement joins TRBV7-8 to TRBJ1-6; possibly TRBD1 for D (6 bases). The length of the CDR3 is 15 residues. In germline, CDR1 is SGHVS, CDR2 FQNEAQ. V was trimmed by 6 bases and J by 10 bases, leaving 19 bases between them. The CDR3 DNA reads TGTGCCAGCAGGCCCGCCAGGGGCGGGTGGTCACCCCTCCACTTT. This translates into CASRPARGGWSPLHF.

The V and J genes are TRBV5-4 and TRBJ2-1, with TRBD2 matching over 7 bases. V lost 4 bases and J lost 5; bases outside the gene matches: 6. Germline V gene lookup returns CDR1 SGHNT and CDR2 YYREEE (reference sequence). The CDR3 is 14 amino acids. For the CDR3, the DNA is TGTGCCAGCAGCCCGCGGGGGATACACAATGAGCAGTTCTTC. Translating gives CASSPRGIHNEQFF.

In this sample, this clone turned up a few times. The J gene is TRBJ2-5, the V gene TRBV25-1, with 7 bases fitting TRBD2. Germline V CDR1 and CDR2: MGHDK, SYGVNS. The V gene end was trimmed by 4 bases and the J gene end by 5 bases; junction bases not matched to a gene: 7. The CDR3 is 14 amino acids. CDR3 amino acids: CASSARGGQETQYF. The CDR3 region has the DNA TGTGCCAGCAGTGCCCGCGGGGGTCAGGAGACCCAGTACTTC.

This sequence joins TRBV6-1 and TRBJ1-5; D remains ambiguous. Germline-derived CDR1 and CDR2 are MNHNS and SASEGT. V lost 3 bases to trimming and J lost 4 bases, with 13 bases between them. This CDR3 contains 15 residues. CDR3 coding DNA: TGTGCCAGCAGTGAGCCCAGAGGCATAAATCAGCCCCAGCATTTT. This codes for CASSEPRGINQPQHF.

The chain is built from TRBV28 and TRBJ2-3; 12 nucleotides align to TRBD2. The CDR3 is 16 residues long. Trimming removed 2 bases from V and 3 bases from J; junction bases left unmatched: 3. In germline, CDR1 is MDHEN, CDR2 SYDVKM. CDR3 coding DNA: TGTGCCAGCAGTTTACTAGCGGGAGGGCCGACAGATACGCAGTATTTT. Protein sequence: CASSLLAGGPTDTQYF.

The CDR3 loop is CASSTPQGTDTQYF. In DNA form, the CDR3 reads TGTGCCAGTAGCACACCCCAGGGAACAGATACGCAGTATTTT. The rearrangement uses TRBV19 and TRBJ2-3; weak D call: TRBD1 (5 bases). This CDR3 has 14 residues. Trimming stripped 6 bases from V and 3 bases from J, with 13 bases between. Germline-derived CDR1 and CDR2 are LNHDA and SQIVND (reference sequence). Variable domain in full (rest from reference TRBV19 and TRBJ2-3): DGGITQSPKYLFRKEGQNVTLSCEQNLNHDAMYWYRQDPGQGLRLIYYSQIVNDFQKGDIAEGYSVSREKKESFPLTVTSAQKNPTAFYLCASSTPQGTDTQYFGPGTRLTVL.

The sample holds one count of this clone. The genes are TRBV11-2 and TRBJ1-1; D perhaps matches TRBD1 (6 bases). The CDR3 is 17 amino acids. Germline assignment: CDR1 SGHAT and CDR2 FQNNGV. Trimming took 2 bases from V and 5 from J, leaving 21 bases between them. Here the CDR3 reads CASSLTGGGPRQTEAFF. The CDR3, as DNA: TGTGCCAGCAGCTTAACTGGGGGGGGGCCCAGGCAGACTGAAGCTTTCTTT. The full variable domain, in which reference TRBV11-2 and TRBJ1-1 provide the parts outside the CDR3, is EAGVAQSPRYKIIEKRQSVAFWCNPISGHATLYWYQQILGQGPKLLIQFQNNGVVDDSQLPKDRFSAERLKGVDSTLKIQPAKLEDSAVYLCASSLTGGGPRQTEAFFGQGTRLTVV.

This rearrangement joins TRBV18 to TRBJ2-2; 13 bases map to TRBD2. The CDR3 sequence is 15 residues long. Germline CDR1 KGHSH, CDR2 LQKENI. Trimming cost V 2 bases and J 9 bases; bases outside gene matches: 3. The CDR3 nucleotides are TGTGCCAGCTCACCATCGGGACTAGCGGGATGGGAGCTGTTTTTT. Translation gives CASSPSGLAGWELFF.

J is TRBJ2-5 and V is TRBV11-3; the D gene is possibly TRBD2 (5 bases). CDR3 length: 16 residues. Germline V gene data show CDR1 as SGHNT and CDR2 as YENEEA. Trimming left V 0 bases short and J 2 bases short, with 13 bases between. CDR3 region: CASSLDLSGRQETQYF. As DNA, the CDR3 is TGTGCCAGCAGCTTAGATCTGTCGGGAAGACAAGAGACCCAGTACTTC.

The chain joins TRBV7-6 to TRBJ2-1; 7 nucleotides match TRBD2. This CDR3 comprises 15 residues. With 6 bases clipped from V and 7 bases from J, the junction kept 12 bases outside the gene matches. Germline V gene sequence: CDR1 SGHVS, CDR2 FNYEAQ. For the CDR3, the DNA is TGTGCCAGCAGTTCTATCCGCGGGAGTTTTAATGAGCAGTTCTTC. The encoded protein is CASSSIRGSFNEQFF.

The chain's CDR3 is CASGFAGERYEQYF. CDR3 coding DNA: TGTGCCAGCGGGTTCGCGGGAGAAAGGTACGAGCAGTACTTC. This chain links TRBV28 with TRBJ2-7; TRBD2 agrees at 7 bases. Germline CDR1 and CDR2: MDHEN and SYDVKM. J lost 4 bases, V lost 8 bases, and 11 bases had no gene match. The CDR3 loop spans 14 amino acids.

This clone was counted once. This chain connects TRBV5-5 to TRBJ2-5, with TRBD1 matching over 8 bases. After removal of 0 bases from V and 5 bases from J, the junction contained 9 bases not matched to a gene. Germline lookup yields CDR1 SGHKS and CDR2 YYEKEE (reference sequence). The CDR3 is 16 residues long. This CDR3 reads CASSLGTGLTWETQYF. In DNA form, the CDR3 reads TGTGCCAGCAGCTTGGGGACAGGGCTTACTTGGGAGACCCAGTACTTC.

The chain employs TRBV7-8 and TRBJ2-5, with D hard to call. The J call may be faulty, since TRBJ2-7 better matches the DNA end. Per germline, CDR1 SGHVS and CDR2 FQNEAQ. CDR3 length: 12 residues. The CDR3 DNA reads TGTGCCAGCAGCTTAGGCCTAGTCGAGCAGTACTTC. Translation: CASSLGLVEQYF.

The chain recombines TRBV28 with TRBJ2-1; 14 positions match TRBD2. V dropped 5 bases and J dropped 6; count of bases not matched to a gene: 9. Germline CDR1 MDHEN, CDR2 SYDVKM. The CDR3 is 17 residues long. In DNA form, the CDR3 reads TGTGCCAGCAGTCCCGGGACTAGCGGGAGATTAGGCAATGAGCAGTTCTTC. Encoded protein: CASSPGTSGRLGNEQFF.

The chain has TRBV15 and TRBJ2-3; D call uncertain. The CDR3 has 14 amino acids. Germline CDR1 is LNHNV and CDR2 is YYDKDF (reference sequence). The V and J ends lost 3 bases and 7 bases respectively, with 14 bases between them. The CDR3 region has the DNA TGTGCCACCAGCAGTCGTGGCCCTTCTTATACGCAGTATTTT. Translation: CATSSRGPSYTQYF.

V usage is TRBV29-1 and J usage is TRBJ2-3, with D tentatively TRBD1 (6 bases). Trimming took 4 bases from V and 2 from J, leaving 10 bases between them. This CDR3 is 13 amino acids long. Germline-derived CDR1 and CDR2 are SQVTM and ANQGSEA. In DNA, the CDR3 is TGCAGCGTTGGGACAGTACTCACAGATACGCAGTATTTT. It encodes CSVGTVLTDTQYF.

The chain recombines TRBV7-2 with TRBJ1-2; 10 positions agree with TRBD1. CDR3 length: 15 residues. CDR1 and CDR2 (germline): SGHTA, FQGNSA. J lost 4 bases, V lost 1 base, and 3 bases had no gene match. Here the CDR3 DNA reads TGTGCCAGCAGCTTAGGACAGGGGGCGGGCTATGGCTACACCTTC. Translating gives CASSLGQGAGYGYTF.

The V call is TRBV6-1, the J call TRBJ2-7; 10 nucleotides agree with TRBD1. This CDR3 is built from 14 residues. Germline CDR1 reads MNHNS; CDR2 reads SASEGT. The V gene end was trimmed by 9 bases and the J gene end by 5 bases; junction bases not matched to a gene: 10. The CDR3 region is CASQPGQGNHEQYF. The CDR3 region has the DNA TGTGCCAGTCAACCGGGACAGGGGAATCACGAGCAGTACTTC.

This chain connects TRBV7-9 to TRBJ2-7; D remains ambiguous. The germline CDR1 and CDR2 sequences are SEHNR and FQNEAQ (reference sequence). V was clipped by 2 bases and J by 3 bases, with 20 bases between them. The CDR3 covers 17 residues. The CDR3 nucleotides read TGTGCCAGCAGCTTAAGAGTCAAGGTCGCAGGTGGCTACGAGCAGTACTTC. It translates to CASSLRVKVAGGYEQYF.

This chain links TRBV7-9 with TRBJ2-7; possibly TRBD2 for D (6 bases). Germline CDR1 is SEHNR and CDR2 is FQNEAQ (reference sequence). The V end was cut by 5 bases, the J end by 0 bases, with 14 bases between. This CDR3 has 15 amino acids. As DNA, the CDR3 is TGTGCCAGCAGCCCGCCAGGAGGGATCTCCTACGAGCAGTACTTC. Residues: CASSPPGGISYEQYF.

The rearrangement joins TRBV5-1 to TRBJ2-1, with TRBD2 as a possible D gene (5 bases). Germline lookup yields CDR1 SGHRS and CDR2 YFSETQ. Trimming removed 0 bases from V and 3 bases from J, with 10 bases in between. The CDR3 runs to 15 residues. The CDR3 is CASSLEVAYYNEQFF. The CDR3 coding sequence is TGCGCCAGCAGCTTGGAGGTAGCGTACTACAATGAGCAGTTCTTC. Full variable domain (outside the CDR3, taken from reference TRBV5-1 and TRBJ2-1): KAGVTQTPRYLIKTRGQQVTLSCSPISGHRSVSWYQQTPGQGLQFLFEYFSETQRNKGNFPGRFSGRQFSNSRSEMNVSTLELGDSALYLCASSLEVAYYNEQFFGPGTRLTVL.